A single sample is the source of the 4 T cell receptor beta chains below, sequenced in a study of blood T cells in healthy people across ages. The second PCR ran roughly 7 to 12 cycles with a sample-barcoded 5' primer and J-beta primers. One entry per CDR3 protein, called by TCRdb with MiXCR from the 5' RACE reads. The sample includes around 870,000 distinct CDR3 sequences, 29% of them seen just once. The sample consisted of blood. These receptors originate from a woman older than 75 in good health.

The chain combines TRBV4-2 with TRBJ1-5, with 7 bases that match TRBD1. This CDR3 is built from 16 residues. Trimming removed 3 bases from V and 2 bases from J; junction bases left unmatched: 7. CDR1 is LGHNA, CDR2 YNFKEQ, per germline. CDR3 nucleotide sequence: TGTGCCAGCAGCCACCGTGAGGGGGCGGGCAATCAGCCCCAGCATTTT. Translated: CASSHREGAGNQPQHF.

To note about this clonotype: Since a much larger clone is just one base distant, this may be a read error. The missing conserved phenylalanine or tryptophan at the end of this CDR3 makes a read error likely. The chain is built from TRBV2 and TRBJ2-3; unclear D gene. The CDR3 loop spans 12 amino acids. CDR1 and CDR2 from the germline V gene are SNHLY and FYNNEI. Trimming took 1 base from V and 8 from J, leaving 7 bases between them. The CDR3 DNA reads TGTGCCAGCAGTGAAGATTGGGGTACGCAGTATATT. Encoded protein: CASSEDWGTQYI.

The rearrangement uses TRBV20-1 and TRBJ2-3; D is uncertain. CDR1 is DFQATT, CDR2 SNEGSKA, per germline (reference sequence). The CDR3 has 12 amino acids. Trimming cost V 7 bases and J 3 bases, with 11 bases left between them. For the CDR3, the DNA is TGCAGTGGCCTAGGTTCGACAGATACGCAGTATTTT. This sequence encodes CSGLGSTDTQYF.

Details on this clonotype: A read error may produce the germline difference seen at one junction end. The chain recombines TRBV27 with TRBJ2-2; 9 nucleotides agree with TRBD1. This CDR3 has 15 residues. From germline, CDR1 is MNHEY and CDR2 SMNVEV (reference sequence). This CDR3 reads CASSSTGGVTGGLFF. The CDR3 bases are TGTGCCAGCAGTTCGACAGGGGGGGTCACCGGGGGGCTGTTTTTT.